This is a list of T cell receptor beta chains from one sample in a study of cytomegalovirus exposure and HLA in healthy donors. TCRdb's copy holds only in-frame clones and misses some; the assay was immunoSEQ multiplex PCR. There are roughly 130,000 clones in the sample; around four fifths occur only once, and roughly 10% lies in the top ten. Specimen: PBMCs. The receptors here all came from a male donor in good health and CMV-seropositive. Both conserved end residues are part of each CDR3. Fields, in order: J gene, clone size, V gene, CDR3 length, D gene, CDR3 DNA, CDR3 protein. A D gene is named only where the DNA matches it firmly. Size is omitted from some rows. Given values are once, few, many or a class for expanded clones.

J: TRBJ1-4
size: once
V: TRBV27
length: 18
D: .
DNA: TGTGCCAGCAGTTTATCGTCCCCAGGGAAACCGACTAATGAAAAACTGTTTTTT
CDR3: CASSLSSPGKPTNEKLFF

J: TRBJ2-5
size: .
V: TRBV7-2
length: 14
D: .
DNA: TGTGCCAGCAGCTTAGCTACCCGGGAAGGGACCCAGTACTTC
CDR3: CASSLATREGTQYF

J: TRBJ2-5
size: few
V: TRBV5-1
length: 15
D: .
DNA: TGCGCCAGCAGCTTGGTGCCCGGGGCGGGGGAGACCCAGTACTTC
CDR3: CASSLVPGAGETQYF

J: TRBJ2-7
size: .
V: TRBV19
length: 14
D: .
DNA: TGTGCCAGTTCCCCCCTGCGACGGGACTACGAGCAGTACTTC
CDR3: CASSPLRRDYEQYF

J: TRBJ2-7
size: .
V: TRBV11-2
length: 15
D: .
DNA: TGTGCCAGCAGCTTGAATTTGGGCCAAAACTACGAGCAGTACTTC
CDR3: CASSLNLGQNYEQYF

J: TRBJ2-3
size: .
V: TRBV7-9
length: 14
D: .
DNA: TGTGCCAGCAGCGGCAGGGTTCGCACAGATACGCAGTATTTT
CDR3: CASSGRVRTDTQYF

J: TRBJ1-4
size: few
V: TRBV5-8
length: 19
D: .
DNA: TGTGCCAGCAGTTCCCCGGAGACGGCTTTTAGGATGAGCGTCGGAAAACTGTTTTTT
CDR3: CASSSPETAFRMSVGKLFF

J: TRBJ1-2
size: .
V: TRBV7-2
length: 15
D: .
DNA: TGTGCCAGCAGCCCCCTACAGGGATTACTATATGGCTACACCTTC
CDR3: CASSPLQGLLYGYTF

J: TRBJ2-5
size: few
V: TRBV7-9
length: 10
D: .
DNA: TGTTCCAGCAGCTTAGGGCACCAGTACTTC
CDR3: CSSSLGHQYF

J: TRBJ2-1
size: few
V: TRBV27
length: 13
D: .
DNA: TGTGCCAGCGGTCGAGGGAGGTACAATGAGCAGTTCTTC
CDR3: CASGRGRYNEQFF

J: TRBJ2-1
size: .
V: TRBV9
length: 15
D: TRBD2
DNA: TGTGCCAGCAGCGTAGCTCTAGCGGGGTACAATGAGCAGTTCTTC
CDR3: CASSVALAGYNEQFF

J: TRBJ2-7
size: .
V: TRBV28
length: 15
D: .
DNA: TGTGCCAGCAGTTTGTATTCGGACAGATCCTACGAGCAGTACTTC
CDR3: CASSLYSDRSYEQYF

J: TRBJ2-7
size: .
V: TRBV28
length: 12
D: TRBD1
DNA: TGTGCCAGCAGTTTCGGACAGGTTGAGCAGTACTTC
CDR3: CASSFGQVEQYF

J: TRBJ1-5
size: .
V: TRBV19
length: 17
D: .
DNA: TGTGCCAGTAGCCGCAAATGGGAGGGTCCCCGCAATCAGCCCCAGCATTTT
CDR3: CASSRKWEGPRNQPQHF

J: TRBJ2-2
size: .
V: TRBV11-3
length: 18
D: TRBD2
DNA: TGTGCCAGCAGCTTAGTGTCGACTAGCGGGAGTCGGACCGGGGAGCTGTTTTTT
CDR3: CASSLVSTSGSRTGELFF

J: TRBJ1-3
size: .
V: TRBV11-2
length: 13
D: .
DNA: TGTGCCAGCAGCCCAATCTCTGGAAACACCATATATTTT
CDR3: CASSPISGNTIYF

J: TRBJ2-1
size: .
V: TRBV27
length: 12
D: TRBD1
DNA: TGTGCCAGCAGGACACAGGGGGATGAGCAGTTCTTC
CDR3: CASRTQGDEQFF

J: TRBJ1-3
size: once
V: TRBV28
length: 15
D: TRBD1
DNA: TGTGCCAGCAGTCATAATCCGGGACAGGGAAACACCATATATTTT
CDR3: CASSHNPGQGNTIYF

J: TRBJ2-3
size: .
V: TRBV5-5
length: 16
D: .
DNA: TGTGCCAGCAGCTTGGTTCCTAGCGTAAGCACAGATACGCAGTATTTT
CDR3: CASSLVPSVSTDTQYF

J: TRBJ2-7
size: .
V: TRBV7-2
length: 16
D: TRBD1
DNA: TGTGCCAGCAGCTTCCCGGGACAGGTACGCTCCTACGAGCAGTACTTC
CDR3: CASSFPGQVRSYEQYF

J: TRBJ2-3
size: few
V: TRBV27
length: 13
D: .
DNA: TGTGCCAGCAGTCGAGCGGGCACAGATACGCAGTATTTT
CDR3: CASSRAGTDTQYF

J: TRBJ2-7
size: .
V: TRBV27
length: 15
D: .
DNA: TGTGCCAGCAGTTCAGTAGGGGGTGACTCCTACGAGCAGTACTTC
CDR3: CASSSVGGDSYEQYF

J: TRBJ2-1
size: .
V: TRBV7-8
length: 16
D: TRBD1
DNA: TGTGCCAGCAGCTTAGTTGGGACAGGGTTCTACAATGAGCAGTTCTTC
CDR3: CASSLVGTGFYNEQFF

J: TRBJ2-7
size: .
V: TRBV19
length: 14
D: TRBD1
DNA: TGTGCCAGTAGTATCCGGACAGGGGAGGGTGCGCAGTACTTC
CDR3: CASSIRTGEGAQYF

J: TRBJ1-1
size: .
V: TRBV28
length: 11
D: .
DNA: TGTGCCAGCATAAGTACAGGGGAAGCTTTCTTT
CDR3: CASISTGEAFF

J: TRBJ2-1
size: .
V: TRBV9
length: 12
D: .
DNA: TGTGCCAGCAGCGGACGGGGATCGGGCCCAGTCTTC
CDR3: CASSGRGSGPVF

J: TRBJ2-7
size: .
V: TRBV2
length: 12
D: .
DNA: TGTGCCAGCAGGGTGGCTTTCTACGAGCAGTACTTC
CDR3: CASRVAFYEQYF

J: TRBJ2-7
size: .
V: TRBV6-1
length: 14
D: TRBD1
DNA: TGTGCCAGCAGCAAGACAGGGGGGTCCTACGAGCAGTACTTC
CDR3: CASSKTGGSYEQYF

J: TRBJ2-1
size: .
V: TRBV11-2
length: 13
D: .
DNA: TGTGCCAGCAGCTTGGAGGGATTGGGTGAGCAGTTCTTC
CDR3: CASSLEGLGEQFF

J: TRBJ2-5
size: .
V: TRBV4-3
length: 14
D: TRBD1
DNA: TGCGCCAGCAGCCAAGCTCAGGGGGCGGGGACCCAGTACTTC
CDR3: CASSQAQGAGTQYF

J: TRBJ2-7
size: .
V: TRBV28
length: 17
D: TRBD1
DNA: TGTGCCAGCGGGTTTGAGACGGCCGGGACAGGGCGACACGAGCAGTACTTC
CDR3: CASGFETAGTGRHEQYF

J: TRBJ1-4
size: .
V: TRBV7-9
length: 13
D: TRBD1
DNA: TGTGCCGTTGGAGGGACAGGGGCCGAAAAACTGTTTTTT
CDR3: CAVGGTGAEKLFF

J: TRBJ2-7
size: .
V: TRBV27
length: 14
D: .
DNA: TGTGCCAGCAGTTTCAGAAAGGGGGCCTACGAGCAGTACTTC
CDR3: CASSFRKGAYEQYF

J: TRBJ2-1
size: .
V: TRBV14
length: 18
D: .
DNA: TGTGCCAGCAGCCAAGATGTAGGGGGTGGAAGCTCCTACAATGAGCAGTTCTTC
CDR3: CASSQDVGGGSSYNEQFF

J: TRBJ2-6
size: .
V: TRBV9
length: 18
D: .
DNA: TGTGCCAGCAGCGTAGCCAGGGGACAAGGGGCTGGGGCCAACGTCCTGACTTTC
CDR3: CASSVARGQGAGANVLTF

J: TRBJ1-3
size: few
V: TRBV5-1
length: 14
D: TRBD1
DNA: TGCGCCAGCAGCTCAGGACAGGGAGGGGACACCATATATTTT
CDR3: CASSSGQGGDTIYF

J: TRBJ2-1
size: .
V: TRBV15
length: 15
D: TRBD2
DNA: TGTGCCACCAGCAGCCGACTAGCGGGAGGAAATGGGCAGTTCTTC
CDR3: CATSSRLAGGNGQFF

J: TRBJ1-2
size: .
V: TRBV9
length: 15
D: .
DNA: TGTGCCAGCAGCGTAAGTGGACAGTCGCTATATGGCTACACCTTC
CDR3: CASSVSGQSLYGYTF

J: TRBJ2-7
size: .
V: TRBV9
length: 15
D: TRBD2
DNA: TGTGCCAGCAGCGTAGTGGATAGCGGGATATACGAGCAGTACTTC
CDR3: CASSVVDSGIYEQYF

J: TRBJ1-2
size: .
V: TRBV6-1
length: 15
D: .
DNA: TGTGCCAGCACGGGCACGGATAATCGGGGATATGGCTACACCTTC
CDR3: CASTGTDNRGYGYTF

J: TRBJ2-7
size: .
V: TRBV6-4
length: 17
D: .
DNA: TGTGCCAGCAGTGTCCTCCCCCTGCAGGAAGAGTCCTACGAGCAGTACTTC
CDR3: CASSVLPLQEESYEQYF

J: TRBJ2-3
size: few
V: TRBV11-2
length: 15
D: .
DNA: TGTGCCAGCAGCCTAAGCGGAACAAGCACAGATACGCAGTATTTT
CDR3: CASSLSGTSTDTQYF

J: TRBJ2-7
size: few
V: TRBV7-2
length: 14
D: TRBD2
DNA: TGTGCCAGCAGAACTAGCGGGAGGGCCGGCGAGCAGTACTTC
CDR3: CASRTSGRAGEQYF

J: TRBJ2-2
size: .
V: TRBV10-3
length: 14
D: .
DNA: TGTGCCATCAGTTCGAGCGGGAACACCGGGGAGCTGTTTTTT
CDR3: CAISSSGNTGELFF

J: TRBJ1-6
size: .
V: TRBV19
length: 15
D: .
DNA: TGTGCCAGTAATGGAGGCAGGGGAACGAATTCACCCCTCCACTTT
CDR3: CASNGGRGTNSPLHF

J: TRBJ2-7
size: .
V: TRBV9
length: 14
D: TRBD2
DNA: TGTGCCAGCAGCGTAGGGCTAGCGGGCCACGAGCAGTACTTC
CDR3: CASSVGLAGHEQYF

J: TRBJ2-7
size: .
V: TRBV18
length: 14
D: TRBD1
DNA: TGTGCCAGCTCACCTGGGACAGGGAACTACGAGCAGTACTTC
CDR3: CASSPGTGNYEQYF

J: TRBJ2-3
size: .
V: TRBV9
length: 16
D: TRBD2
DNA: TGTGCCAGCAGCGTAGAGGGCGGGGGGGACACAGATACGCAGTATTTT
CDR3: CASSVEGGGDTDTQYF

J: TRBJ2-7
size: .
V: TRBV7-2
length: 14
D: .
DNA: TGTGCCAGCAGCTTCGCGACAAGCTCCTACGAGCAGTACTTC
CDR3: CASSFATSSYEQYF